The entry below gives a single TCR beta chain sequence along with its context. Study processing details: Researchers report that nucleated cell counts were estimated from reference gene primer amplification. Measured with immunoSEQ multiplex PCR; TCRdb has only the in-frame clones, and not every one. V and J calls and clone size are as listed in that table; D and trimming were resolved from the DNA. The sample includes about 190,000 clones, around 83% of them seen just once. This sample was taken from a study of blood T cell repertoires in COVID-19. This CDR3 contains 13 residues. Germline lookup yields CDR1 SGHKS and CDR2 YYEKEE (reference sequence). J was trimmed by 3 bases and V by 4 bases; bases with no gene match: 4.

Sequencing was performed on peripheral blood. The V call is TRBV5-5, the J call TRBJ2-7, with TRBD1 identical over 7 bases. This TCR was sampled from a middle-aged woman with acute or convalescent COVID-19. In DNA form, the CDR3 reads TGTGCCAGCAGCCCTTGGGACAGCTACGAGCAGTACTTC. This codes for CASSPWDSYEQYF.